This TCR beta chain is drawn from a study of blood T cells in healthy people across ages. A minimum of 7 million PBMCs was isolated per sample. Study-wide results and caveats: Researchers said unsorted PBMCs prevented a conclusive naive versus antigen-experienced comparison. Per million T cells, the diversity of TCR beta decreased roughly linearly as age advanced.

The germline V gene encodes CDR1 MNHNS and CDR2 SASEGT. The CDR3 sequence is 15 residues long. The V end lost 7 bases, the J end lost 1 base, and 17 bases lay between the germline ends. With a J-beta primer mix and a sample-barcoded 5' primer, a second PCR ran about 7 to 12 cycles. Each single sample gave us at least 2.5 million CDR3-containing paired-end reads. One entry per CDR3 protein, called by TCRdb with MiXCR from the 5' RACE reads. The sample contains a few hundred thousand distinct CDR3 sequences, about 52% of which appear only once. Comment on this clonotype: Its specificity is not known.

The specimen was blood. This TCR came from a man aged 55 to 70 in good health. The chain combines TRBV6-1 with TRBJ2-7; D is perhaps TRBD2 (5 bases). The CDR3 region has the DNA TGTGCCAGCACGAGGGAAGCGTTTTTATCCTACGAGCAGTACTTC. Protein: CASTREAFLSYEQYF.